The T cell receptor beta chain under discussion was sequenced for a study of control samples from healthy donors and cancer patients. Profiling relied on immunoSEQ multiplex PCR, and the TCRdb table lists in-frame clones only, not all of them. The profile shows 150,000 or so clones, around nine tenths of them singletons. This sequence was found in a woman in her 30s in good health. The sample taken for sequencing was blood.

CDR3 bases: TGTGCCAGTAGTAGCACAGGGGGCGGGAGTACTGAAGCTTTCTTT. Residues: CASSSTGGGSTEAFF. The chain is built from TRBV19 and TRBJ1-1; 9 bases fit TRBD1. With V trimmed by 4 bases and J by 5 bases, 8 bases remained unmatched. The CDR3 spans 15 residues. Looked up from germline, CDR1 is LNHDA and CDR2 is SQIVND (reference sequence).